This T cell receptor beta chain was documented in a study of beta chain features in type 1 diabetes. At the level of the study: Summed over all samples, the examined sorted cells came to 90 million to 120 million. General study points: People with Type 1 diabetes carried modestly yet significantly shorter TCRB CDR3s in all four CD4+ subsets.

From germline, CDR1 is MNHEY and CDR2 SMNVEV (reference sequence). The junction had 13 bases not matched to a gene; V was cut back by 5 bases and J by 7 bases. The CDR3 covers 16 residues. Investigators reverse transcribed all isolated RNA, so they sequenced expressed TCRB transcripts. TCRdb's copy holds only in-frame clones and misses some; the assay was immunoSEQ multiplex PCR. The table shows roughly 350,000 clones, with 9.5% to 10% occurring only once. A remark on this clone: What it binds is unknown.

This TCR was recovered from a man aged 30-40 years with type 1 diabetes. The sequencing input was central memory CD4+ T cells from blood. The genes are TRBV27 and TRBJ1-1, with 10 positions matching TRBD1. CDR3 residues: CASSQDRGVLSVEAFF. The DNA of the CDR3 is TGTGCCAGCAGTCAGGACAGGGGGGTGTTATCGGTTGAAGCTTTCTTT.